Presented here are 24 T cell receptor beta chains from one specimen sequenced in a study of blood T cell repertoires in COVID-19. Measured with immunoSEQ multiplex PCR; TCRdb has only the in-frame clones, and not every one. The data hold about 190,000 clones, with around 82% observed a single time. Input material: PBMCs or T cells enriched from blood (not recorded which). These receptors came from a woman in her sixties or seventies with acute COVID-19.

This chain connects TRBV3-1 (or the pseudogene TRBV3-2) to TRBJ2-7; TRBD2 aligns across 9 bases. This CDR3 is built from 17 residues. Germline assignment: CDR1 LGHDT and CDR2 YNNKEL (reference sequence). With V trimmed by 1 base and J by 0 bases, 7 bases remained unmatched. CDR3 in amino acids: CASSQVFLAGSSYEQYF. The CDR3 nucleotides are TGTGCCAGCAGCCAAGTGTTCCTAGCGGGGAGCTCCTACGAGCAGTACTTC.

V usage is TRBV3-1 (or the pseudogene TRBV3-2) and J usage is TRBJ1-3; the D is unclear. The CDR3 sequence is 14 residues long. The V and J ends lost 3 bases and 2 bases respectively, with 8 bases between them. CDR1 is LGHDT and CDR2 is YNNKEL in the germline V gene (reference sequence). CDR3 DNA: TGTGCCAGCAGCCATTCCGGGACTGGAAACACCATATATTTT. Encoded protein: CASSHSGTGNTIYF.

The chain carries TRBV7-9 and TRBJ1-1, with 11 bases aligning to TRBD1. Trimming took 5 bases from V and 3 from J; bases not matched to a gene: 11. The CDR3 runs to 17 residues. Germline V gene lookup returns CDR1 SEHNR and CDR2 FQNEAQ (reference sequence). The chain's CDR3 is CASSMDRGPVSYTEAFF. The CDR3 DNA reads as TGTGCCAGCAGCATGGACAGGGGGCCTGTTAGTTACACTGAAGCTTTCTTT.

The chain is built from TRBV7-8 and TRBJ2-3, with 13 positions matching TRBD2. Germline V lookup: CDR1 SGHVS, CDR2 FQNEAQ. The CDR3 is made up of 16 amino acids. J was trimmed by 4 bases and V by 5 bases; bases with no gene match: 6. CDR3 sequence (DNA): TGTGCCAGCAGCCGAGGACTAGCGGGAGTTTCAGATACGCAGTATTTT. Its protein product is CASSRGLAGVSDTQYF. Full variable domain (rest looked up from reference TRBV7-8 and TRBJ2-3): GAGVSQSPRYKVAKRGQDVALRCDPISGHVSLFWYQQALGQGPEFLTYFQNEAQLDKSGLPSDRFFAERPEGSVSTLKIQRTQQEDSAVYLCASSRGLAGVSDTQYFGPGTRLTVL.

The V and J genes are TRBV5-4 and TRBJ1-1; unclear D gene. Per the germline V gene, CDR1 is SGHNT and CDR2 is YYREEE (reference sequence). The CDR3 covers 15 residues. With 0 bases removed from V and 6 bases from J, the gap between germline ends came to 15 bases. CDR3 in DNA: TGTGCCAGCAGCTTGGGGAGGGCTGAGAGGGCTGAAGCTTTCTTT. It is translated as CASSLGRAERAEAFF.

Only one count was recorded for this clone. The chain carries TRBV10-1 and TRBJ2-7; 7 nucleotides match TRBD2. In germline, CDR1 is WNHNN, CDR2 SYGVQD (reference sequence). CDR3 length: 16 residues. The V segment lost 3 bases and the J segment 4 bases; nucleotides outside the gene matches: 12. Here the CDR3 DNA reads TGCGCCAGCAGTGAAGGGCGGGAGCCGAACCCTTACGAGCAGTACTTC. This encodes CASSEGREPNPYEQYF.

This CDR3 is CASSHFPPRGHNEQFF. The CDR3 nucleotides read TGTGCCAGCAGCCACTTCCCCCCACGCGGGCACAATGAGCAGTTCTTC. V usage is TRBV3-1 (or the pseudogene TRBV3-2) and J usage is TRBJ2-1; a weak D match, TRBD2 (5 bases). The germline CDR1 and CDR2 sequences are LGHDT and YNNKEL (reference sequence). The V and J ends lost 3 bases and 5 bases respectively, with 17 bases between them. The CDR3 covers 16 residues.

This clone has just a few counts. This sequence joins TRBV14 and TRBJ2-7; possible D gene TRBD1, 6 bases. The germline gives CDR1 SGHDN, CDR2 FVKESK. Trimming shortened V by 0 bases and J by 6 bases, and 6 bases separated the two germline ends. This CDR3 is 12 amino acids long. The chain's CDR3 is CASSQEGGEQYF. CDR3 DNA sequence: TGTGCCAGCAGCCAAGAAGGGGGCGAGCAGTACTTC.

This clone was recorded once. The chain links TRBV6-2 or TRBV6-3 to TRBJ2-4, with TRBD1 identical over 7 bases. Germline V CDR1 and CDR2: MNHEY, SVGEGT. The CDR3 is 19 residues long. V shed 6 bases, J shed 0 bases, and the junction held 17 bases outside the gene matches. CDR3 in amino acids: CASSLNRNRDSLAKNIQYF. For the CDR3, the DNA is TGTGCCAGCAGCCTTAACAGGAACCGGGACAGCCTAGCCAAAAACATTCAGTACTTC.

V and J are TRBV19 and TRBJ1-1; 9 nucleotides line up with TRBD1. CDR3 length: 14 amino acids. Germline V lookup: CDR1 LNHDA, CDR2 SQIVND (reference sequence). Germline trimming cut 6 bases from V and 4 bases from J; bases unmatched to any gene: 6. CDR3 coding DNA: TGTGCCAGTAGCCCAGACAGGGGGAGCACTGAAGCTTTCTTT. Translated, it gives CASSPDRGSTEAFF.

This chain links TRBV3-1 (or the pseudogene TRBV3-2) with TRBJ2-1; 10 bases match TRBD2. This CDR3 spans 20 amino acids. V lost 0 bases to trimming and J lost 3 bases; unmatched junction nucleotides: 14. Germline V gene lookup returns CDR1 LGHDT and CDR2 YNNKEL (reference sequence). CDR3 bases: TGTGCCAGCAGCCAAGAAGGACTAGCGGCAATTCAGCTATACTACAATGAGCAGTTCTTC. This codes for CASSQEGLAAIQLYYNEQFF.

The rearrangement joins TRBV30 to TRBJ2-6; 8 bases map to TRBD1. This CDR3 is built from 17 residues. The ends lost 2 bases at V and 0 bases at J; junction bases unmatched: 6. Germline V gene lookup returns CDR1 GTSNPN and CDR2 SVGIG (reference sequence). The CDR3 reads CAWSKDRAFSGANVLTF. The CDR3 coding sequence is TGTGCCTGGAGTAAGGACAGGGCATTCTCTGGGGCCAACGTCCTGACTTTC.

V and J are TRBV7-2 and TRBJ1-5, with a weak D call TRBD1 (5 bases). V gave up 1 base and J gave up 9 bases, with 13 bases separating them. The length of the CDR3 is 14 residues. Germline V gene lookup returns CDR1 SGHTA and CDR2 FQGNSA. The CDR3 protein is CASSLGQRASPQHF. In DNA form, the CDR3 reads TGTGCCAGCAGCTTAGGACAGCGAGCGTCGCCCCAGCATTTT.

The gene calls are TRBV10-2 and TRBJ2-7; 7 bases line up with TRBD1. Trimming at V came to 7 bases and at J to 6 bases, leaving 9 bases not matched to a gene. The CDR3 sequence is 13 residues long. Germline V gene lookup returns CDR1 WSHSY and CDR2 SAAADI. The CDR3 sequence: CASNLQGLGEQYF. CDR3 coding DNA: TGCGCCAGCAACCTACAGGGGTTGGGCGAGCAGTACTTC.

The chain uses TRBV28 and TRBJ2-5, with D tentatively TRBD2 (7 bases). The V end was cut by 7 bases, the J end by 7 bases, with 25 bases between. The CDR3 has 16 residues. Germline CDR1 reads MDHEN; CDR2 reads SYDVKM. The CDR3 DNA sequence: TGTGCCAGCACCCCGGCTGGGGGAGGGGGGGCCGGGACCCAGTACTTC. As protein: CASTPAGGGGAGTQYF. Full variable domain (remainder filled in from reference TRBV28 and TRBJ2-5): DVKVTQSSRYLVKRTGEKVFLECVQDMDHENMFWYRQDPGLGLRLIYFSYDVKMKEKGDIPEGYSVSREKKERFSLILESASTNQTSMYLCASTPAGGGGAGTQYFGPGTRLLVL.

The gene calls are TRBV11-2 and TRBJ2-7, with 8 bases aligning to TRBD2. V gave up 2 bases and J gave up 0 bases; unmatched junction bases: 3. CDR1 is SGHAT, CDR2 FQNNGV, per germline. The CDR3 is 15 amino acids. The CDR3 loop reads CASSLLAGHSYEQYF. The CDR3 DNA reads TGTGCCAGCAGCTTACTAGCGGGCCACTCCTACGAGCAGTACTTC.

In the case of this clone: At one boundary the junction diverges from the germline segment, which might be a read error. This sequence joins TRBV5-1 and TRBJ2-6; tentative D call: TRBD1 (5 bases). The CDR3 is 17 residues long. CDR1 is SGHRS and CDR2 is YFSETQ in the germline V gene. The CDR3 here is CASSLAVQSSGANVPTF. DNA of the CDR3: TGCGCCAGCAGCTTGGCCGTCCAGAGCTCTGGGGCCAACGTCCCGACTTTC.

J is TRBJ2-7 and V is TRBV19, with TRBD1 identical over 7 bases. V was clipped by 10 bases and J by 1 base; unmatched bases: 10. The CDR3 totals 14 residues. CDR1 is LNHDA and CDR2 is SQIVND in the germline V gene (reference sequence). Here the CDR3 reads CATKPRDSSYEQYF. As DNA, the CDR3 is TGTGCCACTAAGCCACGGGACAGTTCCTACGAGCAGTACTTC.

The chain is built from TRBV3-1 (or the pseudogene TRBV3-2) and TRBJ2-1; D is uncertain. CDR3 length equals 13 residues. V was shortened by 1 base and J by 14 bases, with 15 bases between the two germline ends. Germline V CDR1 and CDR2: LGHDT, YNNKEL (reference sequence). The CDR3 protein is CASSQVRRLPEFF. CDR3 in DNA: TGTGCCAGCAGCCAAGTGCGGCGGCTTCCAGAGTTCTTC.

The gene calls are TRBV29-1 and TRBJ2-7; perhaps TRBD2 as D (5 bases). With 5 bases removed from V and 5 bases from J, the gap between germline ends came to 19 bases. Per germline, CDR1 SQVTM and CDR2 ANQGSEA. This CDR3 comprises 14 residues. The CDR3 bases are TGCAGCGTTTGCCCCGGGGAACCTGGGAACGAGCAGTACTTC. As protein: CSVCPGEPGNEQYF.

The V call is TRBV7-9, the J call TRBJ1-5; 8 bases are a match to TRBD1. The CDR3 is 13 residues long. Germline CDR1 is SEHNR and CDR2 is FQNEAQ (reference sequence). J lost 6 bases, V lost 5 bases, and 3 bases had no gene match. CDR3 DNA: TGTGCCAGCAGCGACAGGGGCGTTCAGCCCCAGCATTTT. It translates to CASSDRGVQPQHF.

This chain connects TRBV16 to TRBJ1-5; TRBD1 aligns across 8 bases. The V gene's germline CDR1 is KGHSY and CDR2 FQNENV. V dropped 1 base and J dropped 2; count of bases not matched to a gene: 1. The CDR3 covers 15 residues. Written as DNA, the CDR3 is TGTGCCAGCAGCCAATTGGGACAGGGCAATCAGCCCCAGCATTTT. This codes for CASSQLGQGNQPQHF.

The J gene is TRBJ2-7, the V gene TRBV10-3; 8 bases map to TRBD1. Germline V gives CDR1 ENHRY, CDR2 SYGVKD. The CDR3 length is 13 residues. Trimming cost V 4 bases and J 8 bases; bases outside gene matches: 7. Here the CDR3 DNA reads TGTGCCATCAGTGTCGAGACAGGGGTTCAGCAGTACGTC. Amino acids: CAISVETGVQQYV.

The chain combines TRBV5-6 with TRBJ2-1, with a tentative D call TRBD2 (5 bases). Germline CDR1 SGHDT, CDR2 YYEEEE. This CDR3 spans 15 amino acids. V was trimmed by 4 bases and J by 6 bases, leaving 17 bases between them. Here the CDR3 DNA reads TGTGCCAGCAGCCCCACCGGAGGCAGCTTCAATGAGCAGTTCTTC. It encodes CASSPTGGSFNEQFF.